The sequence of this T cell receptor beta chain was determined in a study of blood T cell repertoires in COVID-19. Study-level information: The United States, Italy and Spain supplied acute and convalescent COVID-19 samples.

Participant reports of clinical history set cohort assignment. Only a few counts were recorded for this clone. TCRdb's table, derived via immunoSEQ multiplex PCR, lists solely in-frame clones and lacks some. The sample contains a few hundred thousand clones, approximately 90% of which appear only once. This CDR3 comprises 14 residues. V was clipped by 2 bases and J by 0 bases, with 7 bases between them. Germline values: CDR1 MDHEN, CDR2 SYDVKM. This chain connects TRBV28 to TRBJ1-1, with D maybe TRBD1 (6 bases). The sequence derives from a human donor in a cohort exposed to, infected with or recovered from COVID-19 (not recorded which). The donor label of this sample is uncertain. Sample: PBMCs or T cells enriched from blood (not recorded which). This CDR3 reads CASSLHRVNTEAFF. Here the CDR3 DNA reads TGTGCCAGCAGTTTACACAGGGTGAACACTGAAGCTTTCTTT.